This TCR beta chain was recovered during a study of Ad26.COV2.S vaccination and SARS-CoV-2 variants. Using immunoSEQ multiplex PCR, the repertoire was profiled, and TCRdb retains in-frame clones only, with some absent. Seen here are about 440,000 clones, less than 95% observed once, and the top ten hold around 4.5%. The germline V and J ends were trimmed by 7 bases and 2 bases, with 6 bases remaining between them. Germline loops: CDR1 MNHNY, CDR2 SVGAGI (reference sequence). The CDR3 spans 11 residues. Treatment noted: roughly 19 received Ad26.COV2.S at low or high dose, single or two shots; roughly five received placebo; per-sample allocation not given. Day 63 after the first injection of vaccine or placebo was the sampling time.

The starting material was peripheral blood, obtained in a trial of Ad26.COV2.S vaccine versus placebo. This chain uses TRBV6-6 with TRBJ2-7; no reliable D call. This clonotype originated in a person aged 18-65 years who received the Ad26.COV2.S COVID-19 vaccine or a placebo. The CDR3: CASTTPYEQYF. DNA for the CDR3: TGTGCCAGCACCACCCCCTACGAGCAGTACTTC.